The clone carrying this T cell receptor (beta chain) was counted between two and nine times. Its cognate antigen is unknown. This entry belongs to a study of vaccination and CD4 T cells after COVID-19. As for the study in general: The cells were exposed to overlapping spike peptides originating from SARS-CoV-2, HCoV-NL63, HCoV-OC43 and HCoV-229E for stimulation.

The Oncomine TCR Beta short-read assay was what sequenced the DNA obtained from cultured CD4+ T cells. Genomic DNA was isolated from cultured CD4+ T cells. TCRdb fed the PCR reads into MiXCR, producing one record per CDR3 protein. The sample has over 8,500 distinct CDR3 sequences, over 25% seen once. Described treatment: approximately 10-day PBMC culture with coronavirus spike peptide pools or control peptides (ViraFEST assay). It was before the COVID-19 pandemic (2011-2018) that the unexposed donor's CD4+ T cells were collected. ViraFEST used peptide pools to expand antigen-specific T cells and subsequently sequenced their TCRs. Per-well cultures of two million PBMCs received 8.5 to 10 IU/ml IL-2 and around 10 ug/ml peptide pools. Per the germline V gene, CDR1 is SGHVS and CDR2 is FNYEAQ. The CDR3 has 16 residues. Deletions cut 0 bases from V and 1 base from J, with 12 bases between.

Input material: CD4+ T cells from blood, cultured in vitro. The TCR comes from a human donor in good health. This chain links TRBV7-6 with TRBJ1-1, with D uncertain. CDR3 region: CASSLAPLGGNTEAFF. CDR3 in DNA: TGTGCCAGCAGCTTAGCCCCCCTGGGTGGGAACACTGAAGCTTTCTTT.